Below, one T cell receptor beta chain is given with its context. Its antigen remains unidentified. The donors were members of the validation cohort comprising over a hundred subjects, separate from the roughly 640-subject first cohort. The data were obtained in a study of cytomegalovirus exposure and HLA in healthy donors. Sequenced by immunoSEQ multiplex PCR; TCRdb stores in-frame clones only, minus some. The repertoire holds tens of thousands of clones, with under 95% as singletons. Whole-study findings and limits: Specificity of three CMV-associated chains for CMV antigens was verified in vitro. The TCR clusters that emerged in the first cohort tended, a later analysis found, to co-occur in the roughly 130 validation repertoires.

Trimming took 2 bases from V and 2 from J, leaving 9 bases between them. CDR1 and CDR2 (germline): SGHAT, FQNNGV. CDR3 size: 14 residues. J is TRBJ2-5 and V is TRBV11-2; a possible D gene is TRBD2 (6 bases). Material for sequencing was PBMCs. The TCR originated in a woman in her thirties in good health and CMV-seronegative. The CDR3 region is CASSLFRGQETQYF. CDR3 nucleotide sequence: TGTGCCAGCAGCTTATTCCGGGGGCAAGAGACCCAGTACTTC.